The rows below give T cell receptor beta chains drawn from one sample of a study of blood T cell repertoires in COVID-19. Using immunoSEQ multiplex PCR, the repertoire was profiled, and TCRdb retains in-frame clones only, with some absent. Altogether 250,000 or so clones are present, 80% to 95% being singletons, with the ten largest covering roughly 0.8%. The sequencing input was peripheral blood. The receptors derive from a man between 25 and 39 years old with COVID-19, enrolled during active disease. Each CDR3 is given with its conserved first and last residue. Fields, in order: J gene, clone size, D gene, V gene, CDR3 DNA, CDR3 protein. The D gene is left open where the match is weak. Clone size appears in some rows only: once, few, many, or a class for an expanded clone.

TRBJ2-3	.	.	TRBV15	TGTGCCACCAGCAGAATGAGGGAGGTAGTGGATACGCAGTATTTT	CATSRMREVVDTQYF
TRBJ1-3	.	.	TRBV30	TGTGCCTGGAGTGTATTGGGGGGGAGCGATGGAAACACCATATATTTT	CAWSVLGGSDGNTIYF
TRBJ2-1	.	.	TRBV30	TGTGCCTGGAGTGTTGAGGCAGGAGCGGGTGAGCAGTTCTTC	CAWSVEAGAGEQFF
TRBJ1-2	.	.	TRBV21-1	TGTGCCAGCAGCAAAGATACCGGGACAGGGGGCCCCTGGTCGACCAACGTAAACTATGGCTACACCTTC	CASSKDTGTGGPWSTNVNYGYTF
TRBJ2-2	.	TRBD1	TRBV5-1	TGCGCCAGCAGCTTGGGCCCCCCTTCCGACAGGGGTTACACCGGGGAGCTGTTTTTT	CASSLGPPSDRGYTGELFF
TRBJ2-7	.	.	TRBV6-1	TGTGCCAGCAGTGAAGTAGACGGGGTAGCCTACGAGCAGTACTTC	CASSEVDGVAYEQYF
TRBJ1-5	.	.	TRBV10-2	TGCGCCAGCAGTGAGGGGGGCCGACAGCCCCAGCATTTT	CASSEGGRQPQHF
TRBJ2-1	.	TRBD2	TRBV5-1	TGCGCCAGCACCCCGGGAGGGCTTGAGCAGTTCTTC	CASTPGGLEQFF
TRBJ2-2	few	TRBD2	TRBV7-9	TGTGCCAACGAGCGGGGGGCGACCGGGGAGCTGTTTTTT	CANERGATGELFF
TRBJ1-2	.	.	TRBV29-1	TGCAGCGTTGAAGTGGCGGGGACCTATGGCTACACCTTC	CSVEVAGTYGYTF
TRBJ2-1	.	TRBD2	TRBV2	TGTGCCAGCAGTGGGGACCGGGGGGGAGCATACAATGAGCAGTTCTTC	CASSGDRGGAYNEQFF
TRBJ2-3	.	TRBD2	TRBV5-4	TGTGCCAGCAGCACCGGACTAGCGGGGGGTTCCACAGATACGCAGTATTTT	CASSTGLAGGSTDTQYF
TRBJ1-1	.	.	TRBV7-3	TGTGCCAGCAGCTTAATGGGGGGCACTGAAGCTTTCTTT	CASSLMGGTEAFF
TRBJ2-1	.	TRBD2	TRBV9	TGTGCCAGCACTGAGGGACTAGCGGCATACAATGAGCAGTTCTTC	CASTEGLAAYNEQFF
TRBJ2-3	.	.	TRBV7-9	TGTGCCAGCAGCTCACTGCCACGAAATACGCAGTATTTT	CASSSLPRNTQYF
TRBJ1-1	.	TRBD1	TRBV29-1	TGCAGCGTTGAGGGCCCGGACAGGGCCACTGAAGCTTTCTTT	CSVEGPDRATEAFF
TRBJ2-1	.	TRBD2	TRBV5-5	TGTGCCAGCAGCACCCCGACTAGCGGGGGGCCCAATGAGCAGTTCTTC	CASSTPTSGGPNEQFF
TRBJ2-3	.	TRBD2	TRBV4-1	TGCGCCAGCAGCCCGGCTAGCGGTAGCACAGATACGCAGTATTTT	CASSPASGSTDTQYF
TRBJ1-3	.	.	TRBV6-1	TGTGCCAGCAGTGAAGGGCGGGCCACTGGAAACACCATATATTTT	CASSEGRATGNTIYF
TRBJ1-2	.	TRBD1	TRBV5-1	TGCGCCAGCAGCTTGGACAGGGGAGACTATGGCTACACCTTC	CASSLDRGDYGYTF
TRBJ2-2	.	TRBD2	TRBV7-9	TGTGCCAGCCGACGGCGGGGGGACACCGGGGAGCTGTTTTTT	CASRRRGDTGELFF
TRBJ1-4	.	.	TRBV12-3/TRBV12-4	TGTGCCAGCAGTTTAGTTAAGGGGGAACTGTTTTTT	CASSLVKGELFF
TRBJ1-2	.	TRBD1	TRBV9	TGTGCCAGCAGCGGGAACAGGGGGAACCACTATGGCTACACCTTC	CASSGNRGNHYGYTF
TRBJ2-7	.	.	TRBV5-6	TGTGCCAGCAGCTTAGACAGCGAGCAGTACTTC	CASSLDSEQYF
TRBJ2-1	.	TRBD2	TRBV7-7	TGTGCCAGCAGCCCCCAAGCGGGGGGGGTGGGGAATGAGCAGTTCTTC	CASSPQAGGVGNEQFF
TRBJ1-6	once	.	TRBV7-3	TGTGCCAGCAGCGTAGGACAGAGAAATTCACCCCTCCACTTT	CASSVGQRNSPLHF
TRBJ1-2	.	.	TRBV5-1	TGCGCCAGCAGTCCGGGACTAAGCTATGGCTACACCTTC	CASSPGLSYGYTF
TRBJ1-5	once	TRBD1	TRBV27	TGTGCCAGCAGGAATCGAGAGGGGGCTAATCAGCCCCAGCATTTT	CASRNREGANQPQHF
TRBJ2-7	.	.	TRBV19	TGTGCCAGTAGTAGGGAACAGGGCACGGCCTACGAGCAGTACTTC	CASSREQGTAYEQYF
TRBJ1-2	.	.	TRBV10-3	TGTGCCATCAGTCAGATGACTGACTATGGCTACACCTTC	CAISQMTDYGYTF
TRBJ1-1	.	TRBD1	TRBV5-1	TGCGCCAGCAGCTTATTACAGGGGGGTGAAGCTTTCTTT	CASSLLQGGEAFF
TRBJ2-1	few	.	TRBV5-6	TGTGCCAGCAGCTTGGGGACAAGCAATGAGCAGTTCTTC	CASSLGTSNEQFF
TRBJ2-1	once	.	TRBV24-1	TGTGCCACCGGCGGAGGATCGGATGAGCAGTTCTTC	CATGGGSDEQFF
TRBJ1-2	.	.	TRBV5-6	TGTGCCAGCAGCCAACAAGGACAGTATGGCTACACCTTC	CASSQQGQYGYTF
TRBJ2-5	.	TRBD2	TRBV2	TGTGCCAGCACCCGGACTAGCGGGGGGGGTAAGACCCAGTACTTC	CASTRTSGGGKTQYF
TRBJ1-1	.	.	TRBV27	TGTGCCAGCAGTTTAGGAAGGAGCACTGAAGCTTTCTTT	CASSLGRSTEAFF
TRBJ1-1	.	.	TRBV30	TGTGCCTGGAGGGGCGTGAACACTGAAGCTTTCTTT	CAWRGVNTEAFF
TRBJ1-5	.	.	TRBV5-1	TGCGCCAGCAGCTGGCCCTTCCAGCCCCAGCATTTT	CASSWPFQPQHF
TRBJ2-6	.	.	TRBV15	TGTGCCACCAGCAGAGATATGCAAGGAGCTGGGGCCAACGTCCTGACTTTC	CATSRDMQGAGANVLTF
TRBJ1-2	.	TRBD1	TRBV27	TGTGCCAGCAGTCACTGGGACAGCTATGGCTACACCTTC	CASSHWDSYGYTF
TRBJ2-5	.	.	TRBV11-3	TGTGCCAGCAGCATGGACAATCAAGAGACCCAGTACTTC	CASSMDNQETQYF
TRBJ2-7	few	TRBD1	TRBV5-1	TGCGCCAGCAGCTTGGGCCAGGGGGCCTACGAGCAGTACTTC	CASSLGQGAYEQYF
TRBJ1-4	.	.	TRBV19	TGTGCCAGTAGTCTGCAGAGGAGCGAAAAACTGTTTTTT	CASSLQRSEKLFF
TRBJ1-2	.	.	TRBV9	TGTGCCAGCAGCGTAGGGGTCAGGTTAAACTATGGCTACACCTTC	CASSVGVRLNYGYTF
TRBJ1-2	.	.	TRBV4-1	TGCGCCAGCAGCCAAGGTCGCACGGGGGGCAGGTATGGCTACACCTTC	CASSQGRTGGRYGYTF
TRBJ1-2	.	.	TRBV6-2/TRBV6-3	TGTGCCAGCAGCTCCGACAGGTATGGCTACACCTTC	CASSSDRYGYTF
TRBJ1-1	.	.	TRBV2	TGTGCCAGCAGTGAGTTTGGGGGGAAGAACACTGAAGCTTTCTTT	CASSEFGGKNTEAFF
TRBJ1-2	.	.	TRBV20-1	TGCAGTGCTCCCCCGGACTATGGCTACACCTTC	CSAPPDYGYTF
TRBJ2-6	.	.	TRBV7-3	TGTGCCAGCACCCTAAGCTCTGGGGCCAACGTCCTGACTTTC	CASTLSSGANVLTF
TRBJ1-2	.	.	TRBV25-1	TGTGCCAGCAGTGAATTGGAGGTTAACTATGGCTACACCTTC	CASSELEVNYGYTF
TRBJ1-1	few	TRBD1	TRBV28	TGTGCCAGCAGTGTTGGACAGGGGTTAAGCACTGAAGCTTTCTTT	CASSVGQGLSTEAFF
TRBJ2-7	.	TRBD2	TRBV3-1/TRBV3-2	TGTGCCAGCAGCCGCACTAGCGGGGCCTACGAGCAGTACTTC	CASSRTSGAYEQYF
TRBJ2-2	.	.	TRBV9	TGTGCCAGCAGCGTAGGGGGGCGTGGGGTCGCCGGGGAGCTGTTTTTT	CASSVGGRGVAGELFF
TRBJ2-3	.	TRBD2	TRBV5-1	TGCGCCAGCAGCTTGTGGGGGGGAGACACAGATACGCAGTATTTT	CASSLWGGDTDTQYF
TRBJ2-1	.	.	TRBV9	TGTGCCAGCAGCGTCGGGTCGGGGGAGGCCAATGAGCAGTTCTTC	CASSVGSGEANEQFF
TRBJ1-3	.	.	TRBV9	TGTGCCAGCAGCCCCATTACCCAGGGTGGCGGAAACACCATATATTTT	CASSPITQGGGNTIYF
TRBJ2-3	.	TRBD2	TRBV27	TGTGCCAGCAGTTTGAAGAAGCGGGGGACTAGCACAGATACGCAGTATTTT	CASSLKKRGTSTDTQYF
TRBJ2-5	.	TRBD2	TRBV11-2	TGTGCCAGCAGCTCCCGGACTCTAGCGGTTGAGACCCAGTACTTC	CASSSRTLAVETQYF